What follows describes a single T cell receptor (beta chain). The clone's antigen remains unknown. No quality values exist for individual bases; no much larger clone is one base distant. The data belong to a study of vaccination effects on CD4 cells after COVID-19 (dated by TCRdb to 2022 to 2024). About the investigation overall: The ViraFEST assay stimulated PBMC with viral peptide pools and then used TCR sequencing to identify antigen-specific CD4+ T cell clonotypes by expansion. Post-vaccine samples across the study were collected a median of 72 days after the second dose, with a range of 14 to 241. Around 2 million PBMC per well were cultured in IMDM with roughly 5% human AB serum, 10 IU/ml IL-2 and gentamicin, plus 10 ug/ml peptides. The study compared SARS-CoV-2 spike-specific CD4+ TCR repertoires before and after mRNA vaccination in COVID-19 convalescent patients and infection-naive vaccine recipients. A total of 10 COVID-19 convalescent patients and several SARS-CoV-2-naive healthy vaccine recipients were included in the full study. The Oncomine TCR Beta short-read assay on an Illumina iSeq 100 was used to sequence cultures from other donors in the study.

Inclusive of the bounding cysteine and phenylalanine, the CDR3 is 12 residues long. CDR3 DNA is the only sequence kept; it has 36 bases, read in frame from the first base. The junction shows trimming of 8 bases on V and 2 bases on J, plus 10 bases between the germline ends. According to the germline V gene, CDR1 reads MNHEY and CDR2 reads SVGAGI. General conclusions and limits of the study: In healthy vaccine recipients, vaccine-induced clones were almost all SARS-CoV-2 mono-reactive, with only 1 of 255 cross-reactive with common cold coronaviruses. Only a small number of convalescent patients were included, and no early post-infection timepoints were available, which limited the study. At late post-vaccination timepoints, both infection-induced and vaccine-induced clones showed marked clonal contraction, consistent with waning T cell responses.

After around ten days of culture, CD4+ T cells were isolated with the EasySep CD4+ T cell isolation kit. Participants received two doses of either the BNT162b2 or the mRNA-1273 mRNA SARS-CoV-2 vaccine. Healthy vaccine recipients had no prior SARS-CoV-2 infection, confirmed by negative nucleocapsid antibodies before and after vaccination. On days 3 and 7, half of the culture medium was replaced with fresh IL-2-containing medium. Unless noted otherwise, every peptide stimulation condition was cultured in triplicate wells. Using Ficoll-Paque Plus gradient centrifugation, PBMC were separated from whole blood and then either used fresh or cryopreserved at -140C. The QIAamp micro DNA kit was used to extract genomic DNA from the cultured CD4+ T cells. The method behind the library was the immunoSEQ multiplex PCR assay. DNA from the cultured, isolated CD4+ T cells was subjected to TCR beta CDR3 sequencing. The published analysis was carried out like this. Non-productive TCR sequences were removed and reads were trimmed to the CDR3 region, keeping CDR3s of at least 7 amino acids. The MANAFEST web app was used to identify antigen-specific clonotypes by comparing expansion in peptide wells with expansion in reference cultures. For clones to be considered positive, expansion at FDR<0.05 versus reference and all other wells, an odds ratio above 5, and a frequency above 0.1% in two replicate wells were required. Clonotypes significantly expanded in SARS-CoV-2 spike wells and in at least one common cold coronavirus spike condition were defined as cross-reactive. Using the stringdist R package, CDR3 similarity was measured by Levenshtein distance, and unrooted trees were constructed with ape in R 3.6.1. Drawn from immuneACCESS, this table holds only the in-frame rearrangements with V and J called that TCRdb kept. Clones are partly lost; checked studies trace under half to an unresolved V gene and leave the rest unexplained. D and trimming were read from the DNA, whereas the V and J calls and clone size are those reported in that table. The sample table shows about 39,000 clones, and around 73% are seen once. The top ten clonotypes cover about 7.7% of the sample.

Specimen: CD4+ T cells from PBMCs cultured without peptide, collected after COVID-19 vaccination. The chain joins TRBV6-5 to TRBJ2-7; no D gene is confidently identified. The TCR was taken from a human donor who received a COVID-19 vaccine. The CDR3: CASLKDPYEQYF. The DNA sequence is as follows: TGTGCCAGCTTGAAAGACCCCTACGAGCAGTACTTC.